This entry concerns a single T cell receptor (beta chain). Its antigen is not known. The CDR3 has 19 residues. In germline, CDR1 is SGHNT, CDR2 YYREEE (reference sequence). The V segment lost 4 bases and the J segment 4 bases; nucleotides outside the gene matches: 17. Autoimmune disease history or systemic immunosuppression disqualified patients. This record belongs to a study of OX40 agonist ivuxolimab in advanced cancers. Study information: Three individuals attained partial responses, comprising one hepatocellular carcinoma case and two cutaneous melanoma cases.

Study-wide points: Clonal expansion by week 6 occurred in CD4+ and CD8+ blood T cells (at 0.1 to 3.0 mg/kg). Expanded peripheral T-cell antigen specificity went undetermined.

The table came from immunoSEQ multiplex PCR; TCRdb's copy has only in-frame clones and leaves some out. Among fewer than 90,000 clones listed, roughly 87% were seen once. The V gene is TRBV5-4, the J gene TRBJ2-7; 13 bases map to TRBD2. The sequenced sample was CD4+ or CD8+ T cells sorted from blood, obtained in a trial of the OX40 agonist ivuxolimab. This clonotype was obtained from an adult with an advanced solid tumor such as melanoma, head and neck, liver or kidney cancer. The CDR3 bases are TGTGCCAGCAGCGCCCCCGGGGGTGGGACTAGCGGGGAAACTTACGAGCAGTACTTC. The encoded protein is CASSAPGGGTSGETYEQYF.